The 20 T cell receptor beta chains below come from one sample, sequenced in a study of beta chain features in type 1 diabetes (dated by TCRdb to 2016 to 2019). Library construction relied on the immunoSEQ multiplex PCR assay. The entire isolated RNA was reverse transcribed using the High Capacity cDNA Reverse Transcription Kit, and thus expressed TCRB transcripts were sequenced. TCRdb obtained this table from immuneACCESS and retained in-frame rearrangements with V and J assigned. These tables miss some clones; where compared with another copy, unresolved V genes account for less than half of the shortfall, and the remainder is unexplained. For this sample the table gives roughly 400,000 clones, of which roughly a tenth were detected only once. The biggest ten clones account for 0.45% to 0.65% of the sample. Beyond this particular receptor, the publication reports: A moderate but significant shortening of TCRB CDR3 length was observed in type 1 diabetes patients in all four CD4+ subsets.

These receptors have no identified antigens. Sequences were obtained from central memory CD4+ T cells from blood. Receptors originate from a man aged 30 to 45 with type 1 diabetes.

The J gene is TRBJ1-5, the V gene TRBV15, with D maybe TRBD1 (6 bases). Germline V lookup: CDR1 LNHNV, CDR2 YYDKDF (reference sequence). Trimming removed 7 bases from V and 4 bases from J, with 11 bases in between. The CDR3 is made up of 13 amino acids. CDR3 region: CATTTGPNQPQHF. The DNA of the CDR3 is TGTGCCACCACCACAGGGCCTAATCAGCCCCAGCATTTT.

In its sample, this clone was seen many times. This chain links TRBV4-1 with TRBJ2-1; D gene ambiguous. Germline CDR1 MGHRA, CDR2 YSYEKL. Trimming removed 1 base at V and 0 bases at J, with 7 bases between. CDR3 length equals 15 residues. The CDR3 nucleotides are TGCGCCAGCAGCCAAGGGCTGTTCTCCTACAATGAGCAGTTCTTC. It translates to CASSQGLFSYNEQFF.

In this sample, this clone turned up a few times. The V gene is TRBV5-4, the J gene TRBJ1-2; 9 bases agree with TRBD1. This CDR3 spans 15 amino acids. The J segment lost 4 bases and the V segment lost 3 bases, leaving 7 bases of the junction unmatched. The V gene's germline CDR1 is SGHNT and CDR2 YYREEE (reference sequence). The CDR3 region has the DNA TGTGCCAGCAGCTCCCAGGGACAGGGTAGCTATGGCTACACCTTC. Translation gives CASSSQGQGSYGYTF.

This clone was found a few times. This chain uses TRBV7-2 with TRBJ2-1; TRBD2 matches at 8 bases. CDR1 is SGHTA, CDR2 FQGNSA, per germline. The J segment lost 6 bases and the V segment lost 1 base, leaving 8 bases of the junction unmatched. This CDR3 region has 16 residues. The CDR3 DNA sequence: TGTGCCAGCAGCTTAGTAGCGGGACGAAACGGCAATGAGCAGTTCTTC. Translation gives CASSLVAGRNGNEQFF.

The chain joins TRBV10-3 to TRBJ2-7; 8 nucleotides agree with TRBD2. V shed 0 bases and J 6 bases; nucleotides not matched to a gene: 7. This CDR3 spans 15 amino acids. The germline V gene encodes CDR1 ENHRY and CDR2 SYGVKD. Here the CDR3 DNA reads TGTGCCATCAGTGAGTCGCCGGGACTAGGTTTCGAGCAGTACTTC. Translation gives CAISESPGLGFEQYF.

The chain is built from TRBV7-2 and TRBJ2-2; unclear D gene. Trimming left V 2 bases short and J 2 bases short, with 6 bases between. Germline V lookup: CDR1 SGHTA, CDR2 FQGNSA. The CDR3 consists of 14 residues. The CDR3 protein is CASSLYINTGELFF. The CDR3 DNA follows: TGTGCCAGCAGCTTATACATCAACACCGGGGAGCTGTTTTTT.

This clone has just a few counts. This chain joins TRBV6-1 and TRBJ2-5, with a tentative D call TRBD2 (5 bases). CDR3 size: 15 residues. Between the trimmed V and J ends, which lost 0 bases and 4 bases, there was a span of 12 bases. Germline V gene data show CDR1 as MNHNS and CDR2 as SASEGT. The chain's CDR3 is CASSEALREGETQYF. The CDR3 DNA reads as TGTGCCAGCAGTGAAGCGCTTCGAGAGGGAGAGACCCAGTACTTC.

V usage is TRBV28 and J usage is TRBJ1-4; D gene uncertain. V lost 7 bases to trimming and J lost 1 base, with 13 bases between them. The germline V gene encodes CDR1 MDHEN and CDR2 SYDVKM. The CDR3 totals 15 residues. CDR3 protein: CASTPIGQTNEKLFF. CDR3 DNA: TGTGCCAGCACCCCCATAGGCCAAACTAATGAAAAACTGTTTTTT.

This clone has just a few counts. The genes are TRBV7-9 and TRBJ2-5; D gene uncertain. Germline-derived CDR1 and CDR2 are SEHNR and FQNEAQ (reference sequence). The CDR3 has 16 residues. Deletions cut 5 bases from V and 5 bases from J, with 21 bases between. The CDR3 spells CASSLTGSTYLETQYF. DNA for the CDR3: TGTGCCAGCAGCCTAACCGGGTCCACCTATCTCGAGACCCAGTACTTC.

This chain joins TRBV2 and TRBJ1-1, with D maybe TRBD1 (5 bases). Between the trimmed V and J ends, which lost 5 bases and 0 bases, there was a span of 10 bases. The CDR3 has 14 amino acids. CDR1 and CDR2 from the germline V gene are SNHLY and FYNNEI. This CDR3 reads CASSMTDMNTEAFF. As DNA, the CDR3 is TGTGCCAGCAGTATGACAGATATGAACACTGAAGCTTTCTTT.

This chain uses TRBV5-1 with TRBJ1-5; D gene ambiguous. The germline CDR1 and CDR2 sequences are SGHRS and YFSETQ. The CDR3 sequence is 14 residues long. V shed 2 bases and J shed 4 bases, with 10 bases lying between them. The CDR3 is CASSFLPDNQPQHF. The CDR3 nucleotides read TGCGCCAGCAGCTTCTTGCCAGATAATCAGCCCCAGCATTTT.

This chain joins TRBV6-5 and TRBJ1-5, with D possibly matching TRBD1 (6 bases). The germline V gene encodes CDR1 MNHEY and CDR2 SVGAGI. The CDR3 has 15 amino acids. Trimming pared 6 bases from V and 0 bases from J, leaving 12 bases between. The CDR3 protein is CASSRTGYSNQPQHF. The CDR3 coding sequence is TGTGCCAGCAGCAGAACAGGGTATAGCAATCAGCCCCAGCATTTT.

This chain links TRBV2 with TRBJ2-1; TRBD1 agrees at 8 bases. Trimming removed 6 bases from V and 5 bases from J; junction bases left unmatched: 18. The CDR3 has 18 amino acids. The germline V gene encodes CDR1 SNHLY and CDR2 FYNNEI. CDR3 sequence (DNA): TGTGCCAGCAGCTTTGGGACAGGACTACAAAGGGCAAACAATGAGCAGTTCTTC. Translating gives CASSFGTGLQRANNEQFF.

This clone was counted between two and nine times. The chain uses TRBV10-2 and TRBJ1-5; TRBD1 aligns across 9 bases. Trimming cost V 0 bases and J 7 bases; bases outside gene matches: 1. This CDR3 region has 14 residues. Per germline, CDR1 WSHSY and CDR2 SAAADI. This CDR3 is CASSESTGGQPQHF. DNA of the CDR3: TGCGCCAGCAGTGAGTCGACAGGGGGGCAGCCCCAGCATTTT.

As regards this clone: This CDR3 is also generated by other DNA sequences in the sample. The chain uses TRBV5-1 and TRBJ2-7, with 11 positions matching TRBD1. This CDR3 is 15 amino acids long. Germline loops: CDR1 SGHRS, CDR2 YFSETQ. Trimming cost V 0 bases and J 3 bases; bases outside gene matches: 2. The CDR3 is CASSLVGQGVYEQYF. In DNA, the CDR3 is TGCGCCAGCAGCTTGGTGGGACAGGGGGTCTACGAGCAGTACTTC.

In this sample, this clone turned up a few times. This sequence joins TRBV28 and TRBJ2-3; TRBD2 might be the D (6 bases). Germline loops: CDR1 MDHEN, CDR2 SYDVKM. This CDR3 has 12 residues. V lost 11 bases, J lost 0 bases, and 9 bases lay in between. The CDR3: CAVGGSTDTQYF. The CDR3, as DNA: TGTGCCGTCGGAGGGAGCACAGATACGCAGTATTTT. Complete variable domain (other parts from reference TRBV28 and TRBJ2-3): DVKVTQSSRYLVKRTGEKVFLECVQDMDHENMFWYRQDPGLGLRLIYFSYDVKMKEKGDIPEGYSVSREKKERFSLILESASTNQTSMYLCAVGGSTDTQYFGPGTRLTVL.

This clone was observed at least ten times. The rearrangement uses TRBV7-8 and TRBJ2-1; the match to TRBD1 covers 9 bases. Germline V gives CDR1 SGHVS, CDR2 FQNEAQ. Trimming at V came to 2 bases and at J to 6 bases, leaving 2 bases not matched to a gene. This CDR3 is 14 amino acids long. The CDR3: CASSLKDRGNEQFF. CDR3 bases: TGTGCCAGCAGCTTAAAGGACAGGGGCAATGAGCAGTTCTTC.

The J gene is TRBJ2-5, the V gene TRBV11-1; D is ambiguous. This CDR3 spans 15 amino acids. Germline loops: CDR1 SGHAT, CDR2 FQDESV (reference sequence). Trimming cost V 1 base and J 1 base, with 10 bases left between them. The CDR3 sequence: CASSLGGRLQETQYF. In DNA form, the CDR3 reads TGTGCCAGCAGCTTAGGGGGAAGGCTCCAAGAGACCCAGTACTTC.

The chain combines TRBV7-2 with TRBJ2-3; 7 bases agree with TRBD2. Germline CDR1 is SGHTA and CDR2 is FQGNSA. V gave up 5 bases and J gave up 8 bases; unmatched junction bases: 13. This CDR3 is 15 amino acids long. In DNA, the CDR3 is TGTGCCAGCAGCGAGGTGGCGGGAGCTTCGGTTACGCAGTATTTT. Amino acids: CASSEVAGASVTQYF.

The genes are TRBV20-1 and TRBJ2-1; D is uncertain. V lost 6 bases to trimming and J lost 7 bases, with 7 bases between them. The CDR3 sequence is 10 residues long. Per germline, CDR1 DFQATT and CDR2 SNEGSKA (reference sequence). The CDR3 sequence is CSAKRNEQFF. For the CDR3, the DNA is TGCAGTGCCAAACGAAATGAGCAGTTCTTC.